Below are 5 T cell receptor beta chains sequenced from a single sample in a study of T cell responses to AZD1222 COVID-19 vaccine. This table comes from immunoSEQ multiplex PCR, and its TCRdb copy is limited to in-frame clones, with some not included. Counted here are some 84,000 clones, approximately 88% occurring once; the ten biggest clones make up about 16%. The specimen was peripheral blood, collected on day 0 of AZD1222 vaccination. These receptors originate from an adult in good health.

Here the CDR3 reads CASSIRTGSFYNEQFF. DNA of the CDR3: TGTGCCAGTAGTATCCGGACAGGGAGCTTCTACAATGAGCAGTTCTTC. This chain links TRBV19 with TRBJ2-1, with 8 bases lining up with TRBD1. This CDR3 spans 16 amino acids. The V gene end was trimmed by 3 bases and the J gene end by 3 bases; junction bases not matched to a gene: 7. Germline V CDR1 and CDR2: LNHDA, SQIVND (reference sequence). Full variable domain (remainder filled in from reference TRBV19 and TRBJ2-1): DGGITQSPKYLFRKEGQNVTLSCEQNLNHDAMYWYRQDPGQGLRLIYYSQIVNDFQKGDIAEGYSVSREKKESFPLTVTSAQKNPTAFYLCASSIRTGSFYNEQFFGPGTRLTVL.

V gene TRBV5-1 combines with J gene TRBJ2-7; D is tentatively TRBD1 or TRBD2 (5 bases each). V was clipped by 4 bases and J by 3 bases, with 11 bases between them. CDR3 length equals 13 residues. Germline V gene lookup returns CDR1 SGHRS and CDR2 YFSETQ. This CDR3 is CASSAGARYEQYF. CDR3 DNA sequence: TGCGCCAGCAGCGCCGGGGCCCGCTACGAGCAGTACTTC.

V and J are TRBV19 and TRBJ1-5; 9 bases are shared with TRBD1. The V gene end was trimmed by 7 bases and the J gene end by 6 bases; junction bases not matched to a gene: 7. The CDR3 length is 14 residues. Germline V gives CDR1 LNHDA, CDR2 SQIVND (reference sequence). The CDR3 loop is CASTSGTGLQPQHF. CDR3 DNA: TGTGCCAGTACTTCCGGGACAGGGCTTCAGCCCCAGCATTTT.

This clone was recorded a few times. The CDR3 sequence is CASSTRDSLSEQYF. CDR3 in DNA: TGTGCCAGCAGCACCCGGGACAGTCTCTCCGAGCAGTACTTC. The rearrangement links TRBV7-8 to TRBJ2-7, with TRBD1 matching 7 bases. The germline gives CDR1 SGHVS, CDR2 FQNEAQ. The CDR3 covers 14 residues. After removal of 5 bases from V and 6 bases from J, the junction contained 10 bases not matched to a gene.

The rearrangement links TRBV5-8 to TRBJ2-7; a weak D match, TRBD1 (6 bases). CDR1 SGHTS and CDR2 YDEGEE come from the germline V gene. This CDR3 is built from 17 residues. V lost 3 bases and J 6 bases, leaving 25 bases between the germline ends. The CDR3 sequence: CASSSPGANRRAREQYF. CDR3 nucleotide sequence: TGTGCCAGCAGCTCCCCAGGGGCCAACCGACGCGCCCGCGAGCAGTACTTC.